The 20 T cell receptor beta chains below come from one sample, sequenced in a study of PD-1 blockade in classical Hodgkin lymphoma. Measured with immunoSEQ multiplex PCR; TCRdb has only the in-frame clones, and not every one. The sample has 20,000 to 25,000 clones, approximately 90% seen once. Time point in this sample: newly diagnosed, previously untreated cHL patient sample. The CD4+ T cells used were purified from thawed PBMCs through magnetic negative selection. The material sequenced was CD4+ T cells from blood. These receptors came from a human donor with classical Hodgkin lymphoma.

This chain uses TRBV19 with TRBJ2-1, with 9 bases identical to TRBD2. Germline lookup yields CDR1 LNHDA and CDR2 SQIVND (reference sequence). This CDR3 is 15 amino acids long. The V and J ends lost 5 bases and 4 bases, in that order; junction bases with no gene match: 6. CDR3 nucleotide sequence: TGTGCCAGTAGTCGCCGACTAGCGGAGTACAATGAGCAGTTCTTC. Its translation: CASSRRLAEYNEQFF.

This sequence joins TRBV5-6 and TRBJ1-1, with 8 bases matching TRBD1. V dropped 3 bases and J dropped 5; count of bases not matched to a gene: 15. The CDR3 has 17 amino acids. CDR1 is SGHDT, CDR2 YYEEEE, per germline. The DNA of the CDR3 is TGTGCCAGCAGCTCACCCCGGACAGGGTGGCTCAGTACTGAAGCTTTCTTT. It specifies CASSSPRTGWLSTEAFF. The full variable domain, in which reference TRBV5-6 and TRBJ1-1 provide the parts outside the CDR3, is DAGVTQSPTHLIKTRGQQVTLRCSPKSGHDTVSWYQQALGQGPQFIFQYYEEEERQRGNFPDRFSGHQFPNYSSELNVNALLLGDSALYLCASSSPRTGWLSTEAFFGQGTRLTVV.

The CDR3 region is CASSAPGLAEAFF. The CDR3 nucleotides read TGTGCCAGTAGTGCACCGGGACTGGCTGAAGCTTTCTTT. The rearrangement joins TRBV19 to TRBJ1-1; a weak D match, TRBD1 (5 bases). Germline assignment: CDR1 LNHDA and CDR2 SQIVND (reference sequence). Trimming shortened V by 5 bases and J by 6 bases, and 13 bases separated the two germline ends. The CDR3 has 13 residues.

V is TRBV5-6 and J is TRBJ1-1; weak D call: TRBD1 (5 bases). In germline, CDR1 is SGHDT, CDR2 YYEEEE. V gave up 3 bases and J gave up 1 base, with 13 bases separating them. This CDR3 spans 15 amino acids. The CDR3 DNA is TGTGCCAGCAGCTCTATGGGACCGGGGAACACTGAAGCTTTCTTT. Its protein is CASSSMGPGNTEAFF.

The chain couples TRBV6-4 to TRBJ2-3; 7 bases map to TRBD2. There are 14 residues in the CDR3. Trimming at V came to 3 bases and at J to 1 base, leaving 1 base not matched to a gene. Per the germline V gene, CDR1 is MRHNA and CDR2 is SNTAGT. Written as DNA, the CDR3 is TGTGCCAGCAGTGAAACTAGCGGCACAGATACGCAGTATTTT. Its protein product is CASSETSGTDTQYF.

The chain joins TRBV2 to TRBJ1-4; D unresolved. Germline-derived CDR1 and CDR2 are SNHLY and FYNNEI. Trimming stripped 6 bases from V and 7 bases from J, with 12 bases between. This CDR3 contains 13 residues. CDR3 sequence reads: CASRAGVFEKLFF. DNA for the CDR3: TGTGCCAGCAGGGCAGGTGTTTTTGAAAAACTGTTTTTT.

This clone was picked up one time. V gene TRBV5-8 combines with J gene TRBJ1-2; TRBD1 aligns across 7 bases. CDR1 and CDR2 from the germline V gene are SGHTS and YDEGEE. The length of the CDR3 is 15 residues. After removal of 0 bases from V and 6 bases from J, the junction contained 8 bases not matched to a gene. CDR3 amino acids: CASSLGTGWLNGYTF. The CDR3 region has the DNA TGTGCCAGCAGCTTGGGGACAGGATGGCTGAATGGCTACACCTTC.

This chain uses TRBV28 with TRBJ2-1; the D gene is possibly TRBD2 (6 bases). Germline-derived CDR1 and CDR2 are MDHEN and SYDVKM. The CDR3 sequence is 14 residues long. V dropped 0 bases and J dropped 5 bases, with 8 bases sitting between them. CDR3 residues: CASSLWAGNNEQFF. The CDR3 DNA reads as TGTGCCAGCAGTTTATGGGCGGGAAACAATGAGCAGTTCTTC.

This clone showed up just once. The CDR3 is CASRTSGGNEQFF. DNA of the CDR3: TGTGCCAGTAGGACTAGCGGGGGCAATGAGCAGTTCTTC. J is TRBJ2-1 and V is TRBV19, with 12 nucleotides matching TRBD2. Germline CDR1 is LNHDA and CDR2 is SQIVND (reference sequence). CDR3 length equals 13 residues. The V and J ends lost 6 bases and 6 bases, in that order; junction bases with no gene match: 0.

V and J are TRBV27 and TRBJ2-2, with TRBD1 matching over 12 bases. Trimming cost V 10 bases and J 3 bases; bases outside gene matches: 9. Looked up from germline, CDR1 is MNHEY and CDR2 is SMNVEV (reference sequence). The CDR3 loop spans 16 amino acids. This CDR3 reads CATRDRGRGDTGELFF. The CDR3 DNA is TGTGCCACCAGGGACAGGGGGCGAGGGGACACCGGGGAGCTGTTTTTT.

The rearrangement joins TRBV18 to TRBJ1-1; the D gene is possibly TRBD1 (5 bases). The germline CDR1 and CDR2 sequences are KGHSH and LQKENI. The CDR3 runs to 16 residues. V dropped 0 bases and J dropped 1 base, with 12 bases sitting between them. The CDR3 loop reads CASSPPGGAKNTEAFF. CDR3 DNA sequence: TGTGCCAGCTCACCACCCGGAGGGGCTAAGAACACTGAAGCTTTCTTT.

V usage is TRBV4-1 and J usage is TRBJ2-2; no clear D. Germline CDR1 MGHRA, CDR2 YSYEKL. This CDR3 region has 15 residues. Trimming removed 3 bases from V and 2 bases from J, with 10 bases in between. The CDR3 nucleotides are TGCGCCAGCAGCCAGCAGACGGTAAACACCGGGGAGCTGTTTTTT. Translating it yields CASSQQTVNTGELFF.

The CDR3 bases are TGTGCCAGCAGCTCCTATTCCGAGCAGTACTTC. It encodes CASSSYSEQYF. V gene TRBV11-2 combines with J gene TRBJ2-7; D not resolved. CDR3 length equals 11 residues. Trimming shortened V by 4 bases and J by 6 bases, and 7 bases separated the two germline ends. Per germline, CDR1 SGHAT and CDR2 FQNNGV.

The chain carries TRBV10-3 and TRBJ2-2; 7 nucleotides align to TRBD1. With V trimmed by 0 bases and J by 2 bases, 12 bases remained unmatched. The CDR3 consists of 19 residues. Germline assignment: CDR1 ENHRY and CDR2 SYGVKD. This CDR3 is CAISESPRGLTPNTGELFF. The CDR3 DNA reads TGTGCCATCAGTGAGTCCCCCAGGGGGTTAACCCCCAACACCGGGGAGCTGTTTTTT.

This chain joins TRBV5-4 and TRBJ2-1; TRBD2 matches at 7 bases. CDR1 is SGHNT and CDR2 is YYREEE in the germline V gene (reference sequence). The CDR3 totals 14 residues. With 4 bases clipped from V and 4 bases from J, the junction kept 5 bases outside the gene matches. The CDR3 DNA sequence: TGTGCCAGCAGCCTAGCGGAAACTTACAATGAGCAGTTCTTC. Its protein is CASSLAETYNEQFF.

This chain's CDR3 is CASNKGQLATNEKLFF. The CDR3 region has the DNA TGCGCCAGCAACAAAGGGCAGCTAGCAACTAATGAAAAACTGTTTTTT. The gene calls are TRBV5-1 and TRBJ1-4; unclear D gene. The CDR3 runs to 16 residues. V lost 6 bases, J lost 0 bases, and 15 bases lay in between. Germline V lookup: CDR1 SGHRS, CDR2 YFSETQ.

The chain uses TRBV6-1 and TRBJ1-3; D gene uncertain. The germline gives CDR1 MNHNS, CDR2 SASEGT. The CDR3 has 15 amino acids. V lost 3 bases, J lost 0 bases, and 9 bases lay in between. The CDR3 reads CASSEVASSGNTIYF. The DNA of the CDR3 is TGTGCCAGCAGTGAGGTGGCCTCCTCTGGAAACACCATATATTTT.

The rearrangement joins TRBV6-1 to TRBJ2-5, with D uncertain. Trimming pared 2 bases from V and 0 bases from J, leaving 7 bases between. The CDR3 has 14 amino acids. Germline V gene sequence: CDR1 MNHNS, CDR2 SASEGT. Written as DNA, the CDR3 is TGTGCCAGCAGTGAAACCCCATACCAAGAGACCCAGTACTTC. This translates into CASSETPYQETQYF.

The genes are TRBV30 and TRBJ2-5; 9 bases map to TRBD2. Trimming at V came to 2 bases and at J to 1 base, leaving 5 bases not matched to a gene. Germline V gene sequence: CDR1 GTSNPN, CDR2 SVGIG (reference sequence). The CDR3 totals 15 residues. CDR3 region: CAWSSSGGFQETQYF. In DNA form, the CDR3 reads TGTGCCTGGAGTAGTAGCGGGGGTTTCCAAGAGACCCAGTACTTC.

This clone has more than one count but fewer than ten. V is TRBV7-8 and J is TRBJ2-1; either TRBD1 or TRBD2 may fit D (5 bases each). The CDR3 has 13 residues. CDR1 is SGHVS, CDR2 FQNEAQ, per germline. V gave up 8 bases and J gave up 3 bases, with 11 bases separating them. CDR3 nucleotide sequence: TGTGCCAGCGAAGGGACGGGCTACAATGAGCAGTTCTTC. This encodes CASEGTGYNEQFF.